This TCR beta chain was captured in a study of T cell repertoires in cytomegalovirus infection (dated by TCRdb to between 2019 and 2020). With regard to the full study: Donor HLA type was relevant to the analysis, because carriage of CMV infection together with the matching HLA type was indicated by public TCR beta signatures. Findings and caveats that apply to the study as a whole: Cumulative frequency of public TCR beta family members discriminated carriers of CMV infection plus the relevant HLA type in this cohort and an independent 352-donor cohort. The ex vivo response was dominated by HLA-C-restricted CMV-specific TCR beta clonotypes, which also provided the single most frequent clonotype in two of eight donors.

There are many counts of this clonotype. Its antigen is unknown. It has no much larger one-base neighbor in the sample; base qualities were not kept. Reads for this sample came from an Illumina HiSeq 1500. Starting from the raw public reads, TCRdb applied fastp trimming at Q25, assembled clones with MiXCR and retained in-frame beta chains. Rows are unified per CDR3 protein, each entry keeping the most common DNA and genes. In all, the sample holds 200,000 to 300,000 distinct CDR3 sequences, and more than 9% of those were seen once. The ten top clones hold 1.5% to 2% of the sample. The source of this sequence is a human donor in good health (CMV status not recorded). Some clones in this sample may be carry-over from other donors' samples. Sequenced material: PBMCs.

CDR3 region: CASSLEASGTYEQYF. At the DNA level, the sequence is TGCGCCAGCAGCTTGGAGGCTAGCGGTACCTACGAGCAGTACTTC. This receptor chain uses TRBV5-1 and TRBJ2-7, and 7 junction bases match TRBD2. The CDR3 contains 15 residues, cysteine and phenylalanine counted. The DNA shown is the 45-base CDR3, in frame from base 1. V is pruned by 0 bases and J by 2 bases, leaving 5 bases of the junction without a gene match. The germline V gene gives CDR1 as SGHRS and CDR2 as YFSETQ. The variable domain in full, with residues beyond the CDR3 obtained from the reference TRBV5-1 and TRBJ2-7 genes, is KAGVTQTPRYLIKTRGQQVTLSCSPISGHRSVSWYQQTPGQGLQFLFEYFSETQRNKGNFPGRFSGRQFSNSRSEMNVSTLELGDSALYLCASSLEASGTYEQYFGPGTRLTVT.